These T cell receptor beta chains were read from a single sample in a study of human T cells and chemical hapten exposure. TCRdb re-called the RACE reads with MiXCR, one entry per CDR3 protein. The profile shows nearly 350,000 distinct CDR3 sequences, approximately 6.3% of them singletons. The input for sequencing was whole blood, taken in connection with sensitization to the hapten diphenylcyclopropenone (DPC). These receptors were collected from a woman under 30 with alopecia areata. Some clones in this sample may be carry-over from other donors' samples. Each CDR3 is given with its conserved first and last residue. The D gene is left open where the match is weak. Clone size, where shown, is once, few, many, or a class for clones that have expanded.

d_gene: TRBD2; j_gene: TRBJ2-3; v_gene: TRBV9; abundance: -; CDR3aa: CASSVRRGLAATDTQYF; CDR3nt: TGTGCCAGCAGCGTGCGACGGGGACTAGCGGCCACAGATACGCAGTATTTT
d_gene: -; j_gene: TRBJ2-7; v_gene: TRBV12-3/TRBV12-4; abundance: many; CDR3aa: CASSLPGKVSYEQYF; CDR3nt: TGTGCCAGCAGTTTACCGGGAAAGGTCTCCTACGAGCAGTACTTC
d_gene: TRBD2; j_gene: TRBJ2-1; v_gene: TRBV20-1; abundance: few; CDR3aa: CSARDASGGPHEQFF; CDR3nt: TGCAGTGCTAGAGACGCTAGCGGGGGGCCACATGAGCAGTTCTTC
d_gene: -; j_gene: TRBJ1-5; v_gene: TRBV6-1; abundance: many; CDR3aa: CASQWEGNQPQHF; CDR3nt: TGTGCCAGTCAATGGGAAGGCAATCAGCCCCAGCATTTT
d_gene: -; j_gene: TRBJ2-3; v_gene: TRBV21-1; abundance: -; CDR3aa: CASSTLPPSGADTQYF; CDR3nt: TGTGCCAGCAGCACCCTTCCACCAAGCGGAGCAGATACGCAGTATTTT
d_gene: -; j_gene: TRBJ2-6; v_gene: TRBV4-1; abundance: many; CDR3aa: CASGRDGVSGANVLTF; CDR3nt: TGCGCCAGCGGCCGGGACGGAGTCTCTGGGGCCAACGTCCTGACTTTC
d_gene: -; j_gene: TRBJ2-7; v_gene: TRBV10-3; abundance: many; CDR3aa: CAISEVGSEQYF; CDR3nt: TGTGCCATCAGTGAGGTCGGTAGTGAGCAGTACTTC
d_gene: -; j_gene: TRBJ2-7; v_gene: TRBV28; abundance: many; CDR3aa: CASSPHVLAVYEQYF; CDR3nt: TGTGCCAGCAGCCCCCATGTACTAGCAGTCTACGAGCAGTACTTC
d_gene: -; j_gene: TRBJ1-1; v_gene: TRBV27; abundance: few; CDR3aa: CASSPTPQRLGAFF; CDR3nt: TGTGCCAGCAGTCCCACTCCCCAACGACTGGGAGCTTTCTTT
d_gene: TRBD1; j_gene: TRBJ1-1; v_gene: TRBV7-9; abundance: -; CDR3aa: CASSSMGGGDTEAFF; CDR3nt: TGTGCCAGCAGCTCCATGGGAGGGGGCGACACTGAAGCTTTCTTT
d_gene: -; j_gene: TRBJ2-1; v_gene: TRBV7-2; abundance: few; CDR3aa: CASSLVRDYNEQFF; CDR3nt: TGTGCCAGCAGCTTAGTGCGGGACTACAATGAGCAGTTCTTC
d_gene: -; j_gene: TRBJ2-4; v_gene: TRBV7-8; abundance: -; CDR3aa: CASSFSGKSTKNIQYF; CDR3nt: TGTGCCAGCAGCTTCTCCGGGAAGTCAACCAAAAACATTCAGTACTTC
d_gene: -; j_gene: TRBJ2-3; v_gene: TRBV2; abundance: few; CDR3aa: CASSELGTQYF; CDR3nt: TGTGCCAGCAGTGAACTGGGTACGCAGTATTTT
d_gene: -; j_gene: TRBJ1-2; v_gene: TRBV3-1; abundance: few; CDR3aa: CASSQTTFDPFYGYTF; CDR3nt: TGTGCCAGCAGCCAGACGACGTTCGATCCCTTCTATGGCTACACCTTC
d_gene: -; j_gene: TRBJ2-3; v_gene: TRBV7-8; abundance: many; CDR3aa: CASRLIRGSGTDTQYF; CDR3nt: TGTGCCAGCAGACTGATTAGGGGATCGGGCACAGATACGCAGTATTTT
d_gene: -; j_gene: TRBJ1-2; v_gene: TRBV6-5; abundance: -; CDR3aa: CASSYDWGVNYGYTF; CDR3nt: TGTGCCAGCAGTTACGACTGGGGGGTTAACTATGGCTACACCTTC
d_gene: -; j_gene: TRBJ2-2; v_gene: TRBV12-3/TRBV12-4; abundance: few; CDR3aa: CASTPPTGNTGELFF; CDR3nt: TGTGCCAGCACACCTCCTACGGGGAACACCGGGGAGCTGTTTTTT
d_gene: -; j_gene: TRBJ2-2; v_gene: TRBV12-3/TRBV12-4; abundance: -; CDR3aa: CASSPRGDTGELFF; CDR3nt: TGTGCCAGCAGTCCCCGTGGGGACACCGGGGAGCTGTTTTTT
d_gene: -; j_gene: TRBJ2-1; v_gene: TRBV6-2/TRBV6-3; abundance: many; CDR3aa: CASSYRVGGHEQFF; CDR3nt: TGTGCCAGCAGTTACAGGGTGGGGGGACATGAGCAGTTCTTC
d_gene: -; j_gene: TRBJ2-7; v_gene: TRBV5-1; abundance: -; CDR3aa: CASSQRKNEQYF; CDR3nt: TGCGCCAGCAGCCAACGTAAAAACGAGCAGTACTTC
d_gene: -; j_gene: TRBJ1-2; v_gene: TRBV21-1; abundance: once; CDR3aa: CASSTRSYYGYTF; CDR3nt: TGTGCCAGTTCCACAAGGAGCTACTATGGCTACACCTTC
d_gene: -; j_gene: TRBJ2-6; v_gene: TRBV11-2; abundance: many; CDR3aa: CASTLGGSGANVLTF; CDR3nt: TGTGCCAGCACCCTAGGGGGCTCTGGGGCCAACGTCCTGACTTTC
d_gene: TRBD1; j_gene: TRBJ2-3; v_gene: TRBV7-2; abundance: few; CDR3aa: CASSFPRGQSDTQYF; CDR3nt: TGTGCCAGCAGCTTCCCCAGGGGGCAGTCAGATACGCAGTATTTT
d_gene: -; j_gene: TRBJ1-3; v_gene: TRBV18; abundance: -; CDR3aa: CASSPGVVGQSGNTIYF; CDR3nt: TGTGCCAGCTCACCTGGAGTCGTAGGACAGTCTGGAAACACCATATATTTT
d_gene: -; j_gene: TRBJ1-5; v_gene: TRBV7-9; abundance: few; CDR3aa: CASRLGEGQPQHF; CDR3nt: TGTGCCAGCCGGTTGGGAGAGGGACAGCCCCAGCATTTT
d_gene: TRBD2; j_gene: TRBJ2-1; v_gene: TRBV7-9; abundance: many; CDR3aa: CASSTRTSGVYNEQFF; CDR3nt: TGTGCCAGCAGCACCCGGACTAGCGGGGTCTACAATGAGCAGTTCTTC
d_gene: -; j_gene: TRBJ1-6; v_gene: TRBV12-3/TRBV12-4; abundance: -; CDR3aa: CASTRQRSSPLHF; CDR3nt: TGTGCCAGCACCCGACAGAGGAGTTCACCCCTCCACTTT
d_gene: TRBD2; j_gene: TRBJ2-7; v_gene: TRBV20-1; abundance: few; CDR3aa: CSARDPSGGSGEQYF; CDR3nt: TGCAGTGCTAGAGATCCTAGCGGGGGGTCTGGCGAGCAGTACTTC
d_gene: TRBD1; j_gene: TRBJ1-2; v_gene: TRBV29-1; abundance: -; CDR3aa: CSVESQGAHSGDYGYTF; CDR3nt: TGCAGCGTTGAATCACAGGGGGCGCATTCTGGAGACTATGGCTACACCTTC
d_gene: TRBD1; j_gene: TRBJ2-7; v_gene: TRBV11-1; abundance: few; CDR3aa: CASSLEQGTYEQYF; CDR3nt: TGTGCCAGCAGCTTAGAACAGGGGACCTACGAGCAGTACTTC
d_gene: -; j_gene: TRBJ1-2; v_gene: TRBV3-1; abundance: few; CDR3aa: CASSQGSARPEYGYTF; CDR3nt: TGTGCCAGCAGCCAAGGCTCTGCGAGACCCGAATATGGCTACACCTTC
d_gene: -; j_gene: TRBJ2-1; v_gene: TRBV7-2; abundance: few; CDR3aa: CASSLVSRDYNEQFF; CDR3nt: TGTGCCAGCAGCTTAGTATCCAGGGACTACAATGAGCAGTTCTTC
d_gene: -; j_gene: TRBJ1-2; v_gene: TRBV6-5; abundance: -; CDR3aa: CASKDPGYGYTF; CDR3nt: TGTGCCAGCAAGGATCCAGGTTATGGCTACACCTTC
d_gene: -; j_gene: TRBJ2-2; v_gene: TRBV7-9; abundance: many; CDR3aa: CASSLEGLTTGELFF; CDR3nt: TGTGCCAGCAGCTTGGAGGGACTCACTACCGGGGAGCTGTTTTTT
d_gene: -; j_gene: TRBJ1-4; v_gene: TRBV25-1; abundance: -; CDR3aa: CASSVAGGDEKLFF; CDR3nt: TGTGCCAGCAGTGTAGCCGGGGGAGATGAAAAACTGTTTTTT
d_gene: -; j_gene: TRBJ1-5; v_gene: TRBV2; abundance: few; CDR3aa: CASSISRLTGSNQPQHF; CDR3nt: TGTGCCAGCAGTATATCTAGATTGACCGGGAGCAATCAGCCCCAGCATTTT
d_gene: -; j_gene: TRBJ1-5; v_gene: TRBV7-8; abundance: few; CDR3aa: CASSLDSIPGVNNQPQHF; CDR3nt: TGTGCCAGCAGCTTAGATAGCATTCCGGGGGTTAATAATCAGCCCCAGCATTTT
d_gene: -; j_gene: TRBJ2-1; v_gene: TRBV7-9; abundance: many; CDR3aa: CASSINPNEQFF; CDR3nt: TGTGCCAGCAGCATTAATCCGAATGAGCAGTTCTTC
d_gene: -; j_gene: TRBJ2-3; v_gene: TRBV5-4; abundance: few; CDR3aa: CASSSPGISSTDTQYF; CDR3nt: TGTGCCAGCAGCTCCCCCGGGATCTCTAGCACAGATACGCAGTATTTT